Each of the 8 T cell receptor beta chains below was sequenced from the same sample in a study of shared clonotypes between healthy human individuals. Here immunoSEQ multiplex PCR was the method, and the copy in TCRdb shows in-frame clones only, minus some. This table holds 730,000 or so clones, about two thirds found once. The specimen sequenced was memory CD4+ T cells sorted from blood. The subset was: CD45RA-negative fraction. Every receptor here comes from a woman between 25 and 40 years old in good health.

This clone has ten or more counts. The sample has other DNA sequences that encode this CDR3 too. This chain connects TRBV9 to TRBJ1-1; D is undetermined. This CDR3 has 13 amino acids. The V gene lost 2 bases and the J gene lost 3 bases, with 8 bases spanning the gap. CDR1 is SGDLS, CDR2 YYNGEE, per germline. This CDR3 reads CASSVKRDTEAFF. CDR3 in DNA: TGTGCCAGCAGCGTTAAACGGGACACTGAAGCTTTCTTT.

The gene calls are TRBV5-1 and TRBJ2-1, with D maybe TRBD1 (5 bases). Germline CDR1 is SGHRS and CDR2 is YFSETQ. The CDR3 sequence is 19 residues long. V was cut by 0 bases and J by 9 bases, with 28 bases left in between. The CDR3 bases are TGCGCCAGCAGCTTGGAAGGGGCCTTTAGCCTAGTACTTAATGGTGAGCAGTTCTTC. It translates to CASSLEGAFSLVLNGEQFF.

V is TRBV10-3 and J is TRBJ1-2, with D hard to call. Germline lookup yields CDR1 ENHRY and CDR2 SYGVKD. The CDR3 covers 12 residues. V lost 3 bases and J lost 0, with 2 bases in between. This chain's CDR3 is CAISDTNYGYTF. CDR3 DNA sequence: TGTGCCATCAGTGATACTAACTATGGCTACACCTTC.

The rearrangement links TRBV7-9 to TRBJ2-2; TRBD2 aligns across 11 bases. The CDR3 is made up of 19 amino acids. V gave up 5 bases and J gave up 4 bases; unmatched junction bases: 15. The germline V gene has CDR1 SEHNR and CDR2 FQNEAQ (reference sequence). In DNA, the CDR3 is TGTGCCAGCAGCAAGCTGACTAGCGGGACCTTCCGGGGCACCGGGGAGCTGTTTTTT. Translating gives CASSKLTSGTFRGTGELFF. The full variable domain, its missing parts supplied by reference TRBV7-9 and TRBJ2-2, is DTGVSQNPRHKITKRGQNVTFRCDPISEHNRLYWYRQTLGQGPEFLTYFQNEAQLEKSRLLSDRFSAERPKGSFSTLEIQRTEQGDSAMYLCASSKLTSGTFRGTGELFFGEGSRLTVL.

The chain couples TRBV7-3 to TRBJ2-7; 8 bases line up with TRBD1. CDR1 is SGHTA, CDR2 FQGTGA, per germline. The CDR3 runs to 13 residues. V shed 5 bases and J 7 bases; nucleotides not matched to a gene: 7. The CDR3 protein is CASSRTGLGEQYF. CDR3 coding DNA: TGTGCCAGCAGCAGGACAGGGTTAGGAGAGCAGTACTTC.

The chain couples TRBV6-5 to TRBJ2-7; tentative D call: TRBD2 (6 bases). Germline values: CDR1 MNHEY, CDR2 SVGAGI. CDR3 length equals 11 residues. Trimming took 6 bases from V and 6 from J, leaving 9 bases between them. CDR3 DNA sequence: TGTGCCAGCAGCTGGGGAGGCGAGCAGTACTTC. Its translation is CASSWGGEQYF.

This chain joins TRBV4-2 and TRBJ2-5; 13 nucleotides line up with TRBD2. Germline values: CDR1 LGHNA, CDR2 YNFKEQ. V gave up 5 bases and J gave up 2 bases; unmatched junction bases: 2. This CDR3 comprises 15 residues. CDR3 sequence: CASSSGLAGQETQYF. The CDR3 DNA is TGTGCCAGCAGCTCGGGACTAGCGGGACAAGAGACCCAGTACTTC.

The genes are TRBV10-1 and TRBJ1-1, with D unresolved. V was pared by 5 bases and J by 7 bases, with 5 bases between. This CDR3 is 10 amino acids long. Germline V lookup: CDR1 WNHNN, CDR2 SYGVQD (reference sequence). The CDR3 sequence: CASSYSEAFF. DNA for the CDR3: TGCGCCAGCAGTTACAGTGAAGCTTTCTTT.